This T cell receptor (beta chain) was found in a study of cytomegalovirus exposure and HLA in healthy donors. Study at large: Membership in the Caucasian-associated ancestry cluster was found for 81% of nearly 400 genotyped donors.

The CDR3 consists of 15 residues. V gave up 6 bases and J gave up 6 bases; unmatched junction bases: 8. The germline V gene encodes CDR1 MRHNA and CDR2 SNTAGT. Primers included in the PCR were 60 Vbeta and 13 Jbeta primers. Libraries were prepared by immunoSEQ multiplex PCR; TCRdb keeps only in-frame clonotypes and omits some of them. The sample shows about 150,000 clones, about three quarters of them seen only once. The receptor was derived from a man in his late teens or twenties in good health and CMV-seronegative. The sample was PBMCs. The J gene is TRBJ2-2, the V gene TRBV6-4; 9 nucleotides line up with TRBD1. In nucleotides, the CDR3 is TGTGCCAGCAGCATAGGGACAGGGATTGCCGGGGAGCTGTTTTTT. It specifies CASSIGTGIAGELFF.